This T cell receptor (beta chain) was observed in a study of T cells in Graves' hyperthyroidism and ophthalmopathy. Every diagnosis used clinical symptoms, serum thyroxine and TRAb, thyroid ultrasound and orbital computed tomography. The CDR3 extends over 8 amino acids. V gave up 7 bases and J gave up 8 bases, with 5 bases separating them. The germline V gene encodes CDR1 SQVTM and CDR2 ANQGSEA. Of note for this clonotype: The antigen is unknown.

It was RNA transcripts that yielded the amplified TCR beta CDR3 regions. HTBI primers were the set used in a first-round RT-PCR of the TCR CDR3. Using its own MiXCR run on the multiplex PCR reads, TCRdb lists one record per CDR3 protein. The sample lists just over 550,000 distinct CDR3 sequences, roughly 46% seen once, with about 7.8% in the top ten. Study-wide points: For ophthalmopathy, model prediction preceded onset by a median roughly 5.9 months. A 13 V-J model separated ophthalmopathy from stable hyperthyroidism.

This TCR was sampled from a woman younger than 35 with Graves' hyperthyroidism. The sequenced material came from peripheral blood or thyroid tissue (not recorded which). The chain employs TRBV29-1 and TRBJ1-2; no reliable D call. The CDR3, as DNA: TGCAGCGCCGAAGGCTACACCTTC. This gives the protein CSAEGYTF.